This passage covers 17 T cell receptor beta chains from one sample sequenced in a study of blood T cell repertoires in COVID-19. The method was immunoSEQ multiplex PCR; TCRdb's version includes in-frame clones alone and lacks a portion of them. The table has about 190,000 clones, 88% seen once. The source material was peripheral blood. The receptors stem from a man aged 18 to 30 with active or convalescent COVID-19.

V gene TRBV30 combines with J gene TRBJ1-1; possibly TRBD1 for D (5 bases). The CDR3 runs 13 residues. Germline V lookup: CDR1 GTSNPN, CDR2 SVGIG (reference sequence). Trimming pared 3 bases from V and 5 bases from J, leaving 13 bases between. DNA for the CDR3: TGTGCCTGGAGGTTAGGGGCCCGGACTGAAGCTTTCTTT. This gives the protein CAWRLGARTEAFF.

This chain connects TRBV11-1 to TRBJ2-7; D might be TRBD1 (6 bases). The germline V gene has CDR1 SGHAT and CDR2 FQDESV (reference sequence). The CDR3 contains 12 residues. Trimming removed 2 bases from V and 6 bases from J, with 8 bases in between. In nucleotides, the CDR3 is TGTGCCAGCAGCTTAACAGGGCTCGAGCAGTACTTC. Translated: CASSLTGLEQYF.

J is TRBJ2-1 and V is TRBV9; 8 nucleotides agree with TRBD2. The CDR3 is 15 amino acids. Per the germline V gene, CDR1 is SGDLS and CDR2 is YYNGEE. Trimming cost V 2 bases and J 2 bases; bases outside gene matches: 3. This chain's CDR3 is CASSVSGSPYNEQFF. The CDR3 DNA reads as TGTGCCAGCAGCGTCAGCGGGAGCCCCTACAATGAGCAGTTCTTC. Full variable domain (outside the CDR3, taken from reference TRBV9 and TRBJ2-1): DSGVTQTPKHLITATGQRVTLRCSPRSGDLSVYWYQQSLDQGLQFLIQYYNGEERAKGNILERFSAQQFPDLHSELNLSSLELGDSALYFCASSVSGSPYNEQFFGPGTRLTVL.

This clone was observed a single time. The V gene is TRBV3-1 (or the pseudogene TRBV3-2), the J gene TRBJ1-1; weak D call: TRBD1 (6 bases). The CDR3 is 14 amino acids. Germline loops: CDR1 LGHDT, CDR2 YNNKEL (reference sequence). Trimming removed 6 bases from V and 0 bases from J, with 11 bases in between. This CDR3 is CASSGQSMNTEAFF. CDR3 sequence (DNA): TGTGCCAGCAGTGGACAGAGCATGAACACTGAAGCTTTCTTT.

The chain carries TRBV7-9 and TRBJ2-1, with 11 bases aligning to TRBD2. This CDR3 has 16 amino acids. CDR1 is SEHNR and CDR2 is FQNEAQ in the germline V gene (reference sequence). Losses at the gene ends were 2 bases for V and 9 bases for J; bases not matched to a gene: 9. The CDR3 loop is CASSLNSGRAWGEQFF. CDR3 coding DNA: TGTGCCAGCAGCTTAAATAGCGGGAGGGCTTGGGGTGAGCAGTTCTTC.

V usage is TRBV11-1 and J usage is TRBJ1-1, with 10 bases identical to TRBD1. Germline CDR1 is SGHAT and CDR2 is FQDESV (reference sequence). V was pared by 5 bases and J by 6 bases, with 3 bases of the junction left unmatched. The length of the CDR3 is 13 residues. The CDR3 DNA sequence: TGTGCCAGCAGCAAAGGACAGGGGGCTGAAGCTTTCTTT. It encodes CASSKGQGAEAFF.

The rearrangement joins TRBV5-1 to TRBJ2-3; a possible D gene is TRBD1 (5 bases). The V end lost 3 bases, the J end lost 0 bases, and 11 bases lay between the germline ends. The CDR3 has 15 amino acids. Per the germline V gene, CDR1 is SGHRS and CDR2 is YFSETQ. The CDR3 DNA is TGCGCCAGCAGCTCTGCAGGGCAGAGCACAGATACGCAGTATTTT. It codes for CASSSAGQSTDTQYF.

Remarks on this clone: Other DNA sequences within the sample encode an identical CDR3. The chain carries TRBV19 and TRBJ1-1; D possibly corresponds to TRBD1 (6 bases). CDR1 and CDR2 (germline): LNHDA, SQIVND (reference sequence). The CDR3 extends over 13 amino acids. Trimming pared 3 bases from V and 5 bases from J, leaving 10 bases between. This chain's CDR3 is CASSIGRGTEAFF. CDR3 coding DNA: TGTGCCAGTAGTATTGGTAGGGGGACTGAAGCTTTCTTT. Supplemented by reference TRBV19 and TRBJ1-1, the full variable domain reads DGGITQSPKYLFRKEGQNVTLSCEQNLNHDAMYWYRQDPGQGLRLIYYSQIVNDFQKGDIAEGYSVSREKKESFPLTVTSAQKNPTAFYLCASSIGRGTEAFFGQGTRLTVV.

The chain carries TRBV19 and TRBJ2-7, with a tentative D call TRBD2 (6 bases). The length of the CDR3 is 15 residues. The germline V gene has CDR1 LNHDA and CDR2 SQIVND (reference sequence). The V gene lost 3 bases and the J gene lost 9 bases, with 21 bases spanning the gap. DNA for the CDR3: TGTGCCAGTAGTATGCGGGGCAACTCAGGTTTCGGGCAGTACTTC. This codes for CASSMRGNSGFGQYF. The full variable domain, with the rest looked up from reference TRBV19 and TRBJ2-7, is DGGITQSPKYLFRKEGQNVTLSCEQNLNHDAMYWYRQDPGQGLRLIYYSQIVNDFQKGDIAEGYSVSREKKESFPLTVTSAQKNPTAFYLCASSMRGNSGFGQYFGPGTRLTVT.

This chain links TRBV7-2 with TRBJ2-2, with 14 positions matching TRBD2. V gave up 3 bases and J gave up 5 bases; unmatched junction bases: 5. Germline CDR1 is SGHTA and CDR2 is FQGNSA. This CDR3 spans 17 amino acids. CDR3 protein: CASSLGLAGETTGELFF. The DNA for the CDR3 is TGTGCCAGCAGCTTGGGACTAGCGGGAGAAACAACCGGGGAGCTGTTTTTT.

The CDR3 protein is CAWSALGLPLTLHF. The CDR3 nucleotides are TGTGCCTGGAGTGCTTTGGGACTTCCCCTGACCCTCCACTTT. The V and J genes are TRBV30 and TRBJ1-6; D is perhaps TRBD1 (5 bases). The CDR3 extends over 14 amino acids. Germline V lookup: CDR1 GTSNPN, CDR2 SVGIG (reference sequence). V dropped 1 base and J dropped 14 bases, with 18 bases sitting between them.

As to this clone: Other DNA sequences in this sample translate to the same CDR3. The chain combines TRBV5-1 with TRBJ1-1; D is unresolved. Between the trimmed V and J ends, which lost 1 base and 2 bases, there was a span of 9 bases. This CDR3 spans 14 amino acids. Germline V gives CDR1 SGHRS, CDR2 YFSETQ. CDR3 DNA: TGCGCCAGCAGCTTGTCCACGGTAAACACTGAAGCTTTCTTT. Encoded protein: CASSLSTVNTEAFF.

The V gene is TRBV6-6, the J gene TRBJ1-2, with 8 bases identical to TRBD1. Germline V lookup: CDR1 MNHNY, CDR2 SVGAGI (reference sequence). The CDR3 length is 14 residues. Trimming took 5 bases from V and 3 from J; bases not matched to a gene: 5. The CDR3 protein is CASSHPDRDYGYTF. The CDR3 DNA reads as TGTGCCAGCAGTCACCCGGACAGGGACTATGGCTACACCTTC.

This rearrangement joins TRBV15 to TRBJ2-1, with 7 nucleotides matching TRBD1. This CDR3 comprises 14 residues. V lost 3 bases, J lost 5 bases, and 4 bases stayed unmatched. Germline CDR1 reads LNHNV; CDR2 reads YYDKDF (reference sequence). In DNA form, the CDR3 reads TGTGCCACCAGCAGGAGAGACAGGGACAATGAGCAGTTCTTC. This sequence encodes CATSRRDRDNEQFF.

The chain has TRBV19 and TRBJ2-7; 9 positions match TRBD1. Germline CDR1 and CDR2: LNHDA and SQIVND (reference sequence). V shed 0 bases, J shed 13 bases, and the junction held 10 bases outside the gene matches. The CDR3 has 14 amino acids. This CDR3 reads CASSIDPNRGPSYF. The CDR3 nucleotides are TGTGCCAGTAGTATAGATCCGAACAGGGGGCCTTCATACTTC.

The J gene is TRBJ2-1, the V gene TRBV7-3, with 10 nucleotides matching TRBD2. The V and J ends lost 1 base and 9 bases, in that order; junction bases with no gene match: 6. The CDR3 extends over 15 amino acids. Germline values: CDR1 SGHTA, CDR2 FQGTGA. CDR3 bases: TGTGCCAGCAGCTTAATGGCTAGCGGGAGAAGTGAGCAGTTCTTC. Translation gives CASSLMASGRSEQFF.

The CDR3 DNA follows: TGTGCCAGCAGCTTAGAGGGAAGACTAGCGACCTTGTCCTACAATGAGCAGTTCTTC. It codes for CASSLEGRLATLSYNEQFF. The rearrangement joins TRBV7-2 to TRBJ2-1; 8 bases map to TRBD2. The germline V gene encodes CDR1 SGHTA and CDR2 FQGNSA. The CDR3 totals 19 residues. With 1 base clipped from V and 1 base from J, the junction kept 12 bases outside the gene matches.